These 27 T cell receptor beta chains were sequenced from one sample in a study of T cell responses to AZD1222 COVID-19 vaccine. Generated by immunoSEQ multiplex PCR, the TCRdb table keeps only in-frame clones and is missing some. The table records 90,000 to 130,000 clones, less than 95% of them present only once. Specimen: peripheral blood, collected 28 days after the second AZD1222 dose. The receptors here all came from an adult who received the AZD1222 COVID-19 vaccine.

The CDR3 is CASSPGGTGLNTIYF. As DNA, the CDR3 is TGTGCCAGCAGCCCTGGCGGGACAGGGCTAAACACCATATATTTT. This chain uses TRBV5-4 with TRBJ1-3, with 9 bases identical to TRBD1. With V trimmed by 4 bases and J by 6 bases, 8 bases remained unmatched. This CDR3 has 15 amino acids. CDR1 SGHNT and CDR2 YYREEE come from the germline V gene (reference sequence). Together with reference TRBV5-4 and TRBJ1-3, the CDR3 gives the full variable domain: ETGVTQSPTHLIKTRGQQVTLRCSSQSGHNTVSWYQQALGQGPQFIFQYYREEENGRGNFPPRFSGLQFPNYSSELNVNALELDDSALYLCASSPGGTGLNTIYFGEGSWLTVV.

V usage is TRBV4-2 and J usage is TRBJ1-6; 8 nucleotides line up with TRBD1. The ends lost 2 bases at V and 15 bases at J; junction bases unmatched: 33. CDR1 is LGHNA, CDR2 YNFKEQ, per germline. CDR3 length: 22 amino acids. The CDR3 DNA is TGTGCCAGCAGCCAACGGGACAGGAAGATCGGGACCCTTCACGCCTCCGCGGAACACCTCCACTTT. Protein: CASSQRDRKIGTLHASAEHLHF.

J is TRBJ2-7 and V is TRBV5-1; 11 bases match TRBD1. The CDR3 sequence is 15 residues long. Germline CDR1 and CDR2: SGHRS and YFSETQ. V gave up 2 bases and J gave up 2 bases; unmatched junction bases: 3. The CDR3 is CASSFGTGGAYEQYF. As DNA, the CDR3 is TGCGCCAGCAGCTTTGGGACAGGGGGAGCCTACGAGCAGTACTTC.

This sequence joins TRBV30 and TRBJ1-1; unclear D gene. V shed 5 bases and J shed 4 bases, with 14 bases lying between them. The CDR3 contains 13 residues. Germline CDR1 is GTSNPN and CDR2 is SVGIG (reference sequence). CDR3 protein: CAWSGQGGTEAFF. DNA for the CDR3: TGTGCCTGGTCGGGCCAAGGTGGCACTGAAGCTTTCTTT.

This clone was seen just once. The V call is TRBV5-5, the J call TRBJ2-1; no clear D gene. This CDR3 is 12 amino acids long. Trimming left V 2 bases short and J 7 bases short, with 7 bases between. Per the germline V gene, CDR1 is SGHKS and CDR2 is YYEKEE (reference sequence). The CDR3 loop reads CASSFGLNEQFF. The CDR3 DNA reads TGTGCCAGCAGCTTTGGGTTAAATGAGCAGTTCTTC.

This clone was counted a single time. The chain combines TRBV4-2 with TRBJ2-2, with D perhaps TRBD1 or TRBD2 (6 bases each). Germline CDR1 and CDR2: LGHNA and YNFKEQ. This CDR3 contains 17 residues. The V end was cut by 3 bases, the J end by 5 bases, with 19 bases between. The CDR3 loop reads CASSQGGGDYQTGELFF. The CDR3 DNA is TGTGCCAGCAGCCAGGGGGGCGGCGACTATCAGACCGGGGAGCTGTTTTTT.

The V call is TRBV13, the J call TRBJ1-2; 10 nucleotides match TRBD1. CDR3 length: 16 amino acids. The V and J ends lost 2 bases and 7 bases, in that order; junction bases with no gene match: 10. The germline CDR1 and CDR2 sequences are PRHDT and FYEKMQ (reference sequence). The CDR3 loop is CASSLRGDRGFSGYTF. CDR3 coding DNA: TGTGCCAGCAGCTTAAGGGGGGACAGGGGATTTTCTGGCTACACCTTC.

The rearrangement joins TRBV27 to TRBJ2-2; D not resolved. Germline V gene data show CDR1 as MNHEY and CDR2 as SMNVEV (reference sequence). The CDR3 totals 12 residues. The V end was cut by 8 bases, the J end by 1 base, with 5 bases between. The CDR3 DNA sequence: TGTGCCAGCGGGCGGAACACCGGGGAGCTGTTTTTT. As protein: CASGRNTGELFF.

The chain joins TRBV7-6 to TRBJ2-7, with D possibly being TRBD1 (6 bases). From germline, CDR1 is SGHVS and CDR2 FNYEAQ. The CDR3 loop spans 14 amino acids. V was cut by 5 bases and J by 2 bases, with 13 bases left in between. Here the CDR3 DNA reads TGTGCCAGCAGCGCCGGGACACCTCCCTACGAGCAGTACTTC. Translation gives CASSAGTPPYEQYF. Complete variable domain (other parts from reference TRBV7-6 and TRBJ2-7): GAGVSQSPRYKVTKRGQDVALRCDPISGHVSLYWYRQALGQGPEFLTYFNYEAQQDKSGLPNDRFSAERPEGSISTLTIQRTEQRDSAMYRCASSAGTPPYEQYFGPGTRLTVT.

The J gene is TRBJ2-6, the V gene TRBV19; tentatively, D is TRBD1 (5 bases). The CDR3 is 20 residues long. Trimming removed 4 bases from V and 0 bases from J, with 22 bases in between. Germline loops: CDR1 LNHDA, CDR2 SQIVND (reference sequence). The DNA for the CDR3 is TGTGCCAGTAGTACAAACGGAAATAGACAGAAAATCTCTGGGGCCAACGTCCTGACTTTC. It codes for CASSTNGNRQKISGANVLTF.

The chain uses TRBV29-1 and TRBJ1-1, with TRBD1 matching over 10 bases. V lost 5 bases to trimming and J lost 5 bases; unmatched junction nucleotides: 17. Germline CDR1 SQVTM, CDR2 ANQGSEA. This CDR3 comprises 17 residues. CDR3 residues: CSVQGGPGQGYLTEAFF. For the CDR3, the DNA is TGCAGCGTTCAAGGGGGGCCGGGACAGGGGTACTTAACTGAAGCTTTCTTT.

CDR3: CAISEPGNTIYF. The CDR3 DNA is TGTGCCATCAGTGAGCCAGGAAACACCATATATTTT. V and J are TRBV10-3 and TRBJ1-3, with D unclear. Trimming removed 2 bases at V and 4 bases at J, with 3 bases between. CDR3 size: 12 residues. Germline CDR1 is ENHRY and CDR2 is SYGVKD.

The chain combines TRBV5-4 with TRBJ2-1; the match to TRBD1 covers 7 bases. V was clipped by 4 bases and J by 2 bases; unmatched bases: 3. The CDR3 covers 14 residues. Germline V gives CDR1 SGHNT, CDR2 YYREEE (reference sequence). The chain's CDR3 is CASSPGQTYNEQFF. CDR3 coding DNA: TGTGCCAGCAGCCCGGGACAGACCTACAATGAGCAGTTCTTC.

The CDR3 DNA is TGTGCCAGCAGCCTACTAGCGGGAGTGGGCAATGAGCAGTTCTTC. Protein product: CASSLLAGVGNEQFF. The chain couples TRBV3-1 (or the pseudogene TRBV3-2) to TRBJ2-1, with 11 bases matching TRBD2. CDR1 is LGHDT and CDR2 is YNNKEL in the germline V gene (reference sequence). After removal of 4 bases from V and 6 bases from J, the junction contained 5 bases not matched to a gene. The CDR3 has 15 residues.

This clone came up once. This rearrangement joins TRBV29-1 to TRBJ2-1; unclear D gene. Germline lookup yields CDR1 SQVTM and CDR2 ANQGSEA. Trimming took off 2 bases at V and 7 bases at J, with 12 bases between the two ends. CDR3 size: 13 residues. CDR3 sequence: CSVERSYVNEQFF. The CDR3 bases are TGCAGCGTTGAAAGAAGCTACGTTAATGAGCAGTTCTTC.

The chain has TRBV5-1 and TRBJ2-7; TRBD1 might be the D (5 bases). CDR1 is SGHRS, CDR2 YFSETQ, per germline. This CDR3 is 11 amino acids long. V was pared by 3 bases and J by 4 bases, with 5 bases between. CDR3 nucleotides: TGCGCCAGCAGCTCAGGGTACGAGCAGTACTTC. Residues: CASSSGYEQYF.

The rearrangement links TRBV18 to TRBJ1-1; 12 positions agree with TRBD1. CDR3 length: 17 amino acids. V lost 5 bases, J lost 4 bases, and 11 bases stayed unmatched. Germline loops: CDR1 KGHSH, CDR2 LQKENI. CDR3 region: CASSRGGTGGVGTEAFF. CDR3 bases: TGTGCCAGCTCAAGAGGGGGGACAGGGGGCGTGGGCACTGAAGCTTTCTTT.

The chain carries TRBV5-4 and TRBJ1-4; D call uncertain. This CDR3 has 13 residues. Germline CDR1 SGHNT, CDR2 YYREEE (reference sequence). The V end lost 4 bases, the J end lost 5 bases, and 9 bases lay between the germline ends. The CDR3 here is CASSARFNEKLFF. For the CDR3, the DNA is TGTGCCAGCAGCGCCAGGTTCAATGAAAAACTGTTTTTT. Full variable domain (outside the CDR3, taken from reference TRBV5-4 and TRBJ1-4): ETGVTQSPTHLIKTRGQQVTLRCSSQSGHNTVSWYQQALGQGPQFIFQYYREEENGRGNFPPRFSGLQFPNYSSELNVNALELDDSALYLCASSARFNEKLFFGSGTQLSVL.

For the CDR3, the DNA is TGCGCCAGCAGCTTGTGGAGTCTAGAAAACACCATATATTTT. As protein: CASSLWSLENTIYF. The chain couples TRBV5-1 to TRBJ1-3, with D unresolved. Germline V gene data show CDR1 as SGHRS and CDR2 as YFSETQ. Trimming took 1 base from V and 6 from J, leaving 11 bases between them. This CDR3 is 14 amino acids long.

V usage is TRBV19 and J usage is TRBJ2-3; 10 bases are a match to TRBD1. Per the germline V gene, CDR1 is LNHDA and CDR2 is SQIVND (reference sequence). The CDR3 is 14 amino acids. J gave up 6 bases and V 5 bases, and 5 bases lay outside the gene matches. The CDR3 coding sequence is TGTGCCAGTAGTGGCGCGGGACAGGGGGATACGCAGTATTTT. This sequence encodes CASSGAGQGDTQYF.

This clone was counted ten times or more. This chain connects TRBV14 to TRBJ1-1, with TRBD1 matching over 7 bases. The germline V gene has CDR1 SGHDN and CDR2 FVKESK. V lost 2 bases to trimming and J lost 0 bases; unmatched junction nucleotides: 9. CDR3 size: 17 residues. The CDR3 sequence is CASSQLNRGYVNTEAFF. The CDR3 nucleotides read TGTGCCAGCAGCCAACTTAACAGGGGCTACGTGAACACTGAAGCTTTCTTT.

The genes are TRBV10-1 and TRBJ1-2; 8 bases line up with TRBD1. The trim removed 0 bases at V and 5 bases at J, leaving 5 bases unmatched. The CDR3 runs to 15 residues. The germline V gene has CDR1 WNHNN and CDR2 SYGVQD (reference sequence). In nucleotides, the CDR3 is TGCGCCAGCAGTGAGTCCCGGACAGGGATATATGGCTACACCTTC. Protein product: CASSESRTGIYGYTF.

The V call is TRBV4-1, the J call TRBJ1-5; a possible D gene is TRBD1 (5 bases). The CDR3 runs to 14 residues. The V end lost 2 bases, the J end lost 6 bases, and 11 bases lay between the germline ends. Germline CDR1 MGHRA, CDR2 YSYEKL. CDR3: CASSQPGAGQPQHF. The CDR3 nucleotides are TGCGCCAGCAGCCAACCCGGGGCCGGTCAGCCCCAGCATTTT.

Here the CDR3 DNA reads TGTGCCAGCAGCCTGACGTGGACAGGGGGCAACACCGGGGAGCTGTTTTTT. It is translated as CASSLTWTGGNTGELFF. The V gene is TRBV9, the J gene TRBJ2-2, with TRBD1 identical over 11 bases. The CDR3 is 17 residues long. Trimming removed 4 bases from V and 2 bases from J; junction bases left unmatched: 7. Germline CDR1 reads SGDLS; CDR2 reads YYNGEE.

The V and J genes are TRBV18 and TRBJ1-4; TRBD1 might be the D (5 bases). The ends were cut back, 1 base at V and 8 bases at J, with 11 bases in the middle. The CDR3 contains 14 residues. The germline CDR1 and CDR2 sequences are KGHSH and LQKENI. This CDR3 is CASSPRDPGEKLFF. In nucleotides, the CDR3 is TGTGCCAGCTCACCACGGGACCCGGGAGAAAAACTGTTTTTT.

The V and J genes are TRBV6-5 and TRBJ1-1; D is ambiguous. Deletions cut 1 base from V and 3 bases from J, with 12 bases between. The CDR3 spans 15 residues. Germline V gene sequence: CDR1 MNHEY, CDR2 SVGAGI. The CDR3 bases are TGTGCCAGCAGTTACTATAGGCCTGGAGACACTGAAGCTTTCTTT. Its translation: CASSYYRPGDTEAFF.

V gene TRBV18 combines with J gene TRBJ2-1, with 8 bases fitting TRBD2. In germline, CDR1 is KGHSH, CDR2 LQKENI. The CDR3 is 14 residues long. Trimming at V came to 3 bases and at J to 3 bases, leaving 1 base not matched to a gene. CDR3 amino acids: CASSPSGDYNEQFF. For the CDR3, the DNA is TGTGCCAGCTCACCTAGCGGGGACTACAATGAGCAGTTCTTC.